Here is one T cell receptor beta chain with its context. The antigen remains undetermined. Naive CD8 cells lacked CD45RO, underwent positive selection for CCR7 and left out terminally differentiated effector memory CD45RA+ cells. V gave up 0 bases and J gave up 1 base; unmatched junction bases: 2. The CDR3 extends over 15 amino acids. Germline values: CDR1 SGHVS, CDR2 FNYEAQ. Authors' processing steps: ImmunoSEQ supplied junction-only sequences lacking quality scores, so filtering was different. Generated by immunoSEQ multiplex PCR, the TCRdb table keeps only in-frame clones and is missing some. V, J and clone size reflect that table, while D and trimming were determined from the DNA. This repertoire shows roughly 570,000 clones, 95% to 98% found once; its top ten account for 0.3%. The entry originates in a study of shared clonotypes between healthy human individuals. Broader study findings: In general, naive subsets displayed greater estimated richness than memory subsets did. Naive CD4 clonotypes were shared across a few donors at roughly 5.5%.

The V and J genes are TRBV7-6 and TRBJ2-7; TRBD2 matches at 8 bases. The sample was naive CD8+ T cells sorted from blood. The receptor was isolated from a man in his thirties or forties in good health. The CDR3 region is CASSLAGLESYEQYF. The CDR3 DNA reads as TGTGCCAGCAGCTTAGCGGGACTAGAATCCTACGAGCAGTACTTC.